Shown below are 10 T cell receptor beta chains from a single sample sequenced in a study of vaccination effects on CD4 cells after COVID-19. Their antigens remain unidentified. Before sequencing took place, the ViraFEST assay used viral peptide pools to expand antigen-specific CD4+ T cells. The culture ran for approximately 11 days before CD4+ T cells were isolated. Between March and December 2020, the person had a SARS-CoV-2 infection that PCR confirmed. Assay: immunoSEQ multiplex PCR; the TCRdb copy retains only in-frame clones and omits some. The table has tens of thousands of clones, 75% to 80% seen once. The source material was CD4+ T cells from PBMCs cultured with HCoV-NL63 spike peptides, sampled before COVID-19 vaccination. These receptors all come from a human donor who had a prior SARS-CoV-2 infection.

The CDR3 protein is CASSGGSTYEQYF. CDR3 bases: TGTGCCAGCAGTGGTGGGAGTACGTACGAGCAGTACTTC. The chain is built from TRBV6-4 and TRBJ2-7, with D perhaps TRBD2 (5 bases). The CDR3 totals 13 residues. CDR1 and CDR2 from the germline V gene are MRHNA and SNTAGT. V was clipped by 4 bases and J by 4 bases, with 11 bases between them.

The chain couples TRBV5-6 to TRBJ1-1; D is undetermined. This CDR3 is 13 amino acids long. The V end was cut by 1 base, the J end by 0 bases, with 4 bases between. The germline CDR1 and CDR2 sequences are SGHDT and YYEEEE. The CDR3 DNA reads TGTGCCAGCAGCTTGTCTCTGAACACTGAAGCTTTCTTT. Protein: CASSLSLNTEAFF.

The V call is TRBV12-3 or TRBV12-4, the J call TRBJ2-3; no definite D call. Trimming pared 3 bases from V and 8 bases from J, leaving 6 bases between. CDR3 size: 11 residues. In DNA, the CDR3 is TGTGCCAGCAGTTTGGTGGGTACGCAGTATTTT. It codes for CASSLVGTQYF.

The V and J genes are TRBV18 and TRBJ2-3; a weak D match, TRBD2 (6 bases). Germline loops: CDR1 KGHSH, CDR2 LQKENI. The CDR3 extends over 16 amino acids. Trimming stripped 3 bases from V and 0 bases from J, with 13 bases between. The CDR3: CASSPALAGSTDTQYF. The CDR3 DNA reads TGTGCCAGCTCACCGGCGCTGGCGGGGAGCACAGATACGCAGTATTTT.

CDR3: CASSLGSGSNEKLFF. The CDR3, as DNA: TGTGCCAGCAGCTTAGGGTCAGGGTCAAATGAAAAACTGTTTTTT. The rearrangement uses TRBV7-9 and TRBJ1-4; the D gene is possibly TRBD1 (5 bases). Germline assignment: CDR1 SEHNR and CDR2 FQNEAQ (reference sequence). CDR3 length equals 15 residues. V was pared by 1 base and J by 5 bases, with 11 bases between.

This clone was seen a single time. The rearrangement uses TRBV9 and TRBJ2-3, with TRBD2 matching over 9 bases. Germline trimming cut 1 base from V and 6 bases from J; bases unmatched to any gene: 15. Germline loops: CDR1 SGDLS, CDR2 YYNGEE. The CDR3 consists of 18 residues. CDR3 in DNA: TGTGCCAGCAGCGTACCGGTACGGTCTAGCGGGGCATCTGATACGCAGTATTTT. Translating it yields CASSVPVRSSGASDTQYF.

V is TRBV5-4 and J is TRBJ2-2; D might be TRBD1 (5 bases). The CDR3 runs 16 residues. The V gene lost 0 bases and the J gene lost 3 bases, with 12 bases spanning the gap. Per germline, CDR1 SGHNT and CDR2 YYREEE (reference sequence). The CDR3 is CASSLVGQGYTGELFF. The CDR3, as DNA: TGTGCCAGCAGCTTGGTGGGGCAGGGATACACCGGGGAGCTGTTTTTT.

The chain has TRBV10-3 and TRBJ1-5, with D possibly matching TRBD1 (5 bases). The V gene lost 0 bases and the J gene lost 1 base, with 22 bases spanning the gap. CDR3 length: 20 residues. Germline V gives CDR1 ENHRY, CDR2 SYGVKD. This CDR3 is CAISESTFSEGFGSNQPQHF. The CDR3 DNA is TGTGCCATCAGTGAGTCAACGTTCTCGGAGGGGTTTGGGAGCAATCAGCCCCAGCATTTT.

This clone has only a few counts. The chain is built from TRBV13 and TRBJ2-3; D unclear. The CDR3 is 13 amino acids. The germline V gene has CDR1 PRHDT and CDR2 FYEKMQ (reference sequence). V was clipped by 5 bases and J by 8 bases, with 14 bases between them. CDR3 sequence: CASSPGLRTTQYF. CDR3 nucleotide sequence: TGTGCCAGCAGCCCCGGATTGAGGACTACGCAGTATTTT.

This clone was detected a few times. The rearrangement uses TRBV12-5 and TRBJ2-5; tentative D call: TRBD1 (6 bases). V lost 2 bases to trimming and J lost 2 bases, with 21 bases between them. Per the germline V gene, CDR1 is LGHNT and CDR2 is FRNRAP. This CDR3 has 18 residues. In DNA form, the CDR3 reads TGTGCTAGTGGTTTGAGGGTTTGGGGGCAGCCCGGTCAAGAGACCCAGTACTTC. Protein sequence: CASGLRVWGQPGQETQYF. Drawing the rest from reference TRBV12-5 and TRBJ2-5, the complete variable domain is DARVTQTPRHKVTEMGQEVTMRCQPILGHNTVFWYRQTMMQGLELLAYFRNRAPLDDSGMPKDRFSAEMPDATLATLKIQPSEPRDSAVYFCASGLRVWGQPGQETQYFGPGTRLLVL.